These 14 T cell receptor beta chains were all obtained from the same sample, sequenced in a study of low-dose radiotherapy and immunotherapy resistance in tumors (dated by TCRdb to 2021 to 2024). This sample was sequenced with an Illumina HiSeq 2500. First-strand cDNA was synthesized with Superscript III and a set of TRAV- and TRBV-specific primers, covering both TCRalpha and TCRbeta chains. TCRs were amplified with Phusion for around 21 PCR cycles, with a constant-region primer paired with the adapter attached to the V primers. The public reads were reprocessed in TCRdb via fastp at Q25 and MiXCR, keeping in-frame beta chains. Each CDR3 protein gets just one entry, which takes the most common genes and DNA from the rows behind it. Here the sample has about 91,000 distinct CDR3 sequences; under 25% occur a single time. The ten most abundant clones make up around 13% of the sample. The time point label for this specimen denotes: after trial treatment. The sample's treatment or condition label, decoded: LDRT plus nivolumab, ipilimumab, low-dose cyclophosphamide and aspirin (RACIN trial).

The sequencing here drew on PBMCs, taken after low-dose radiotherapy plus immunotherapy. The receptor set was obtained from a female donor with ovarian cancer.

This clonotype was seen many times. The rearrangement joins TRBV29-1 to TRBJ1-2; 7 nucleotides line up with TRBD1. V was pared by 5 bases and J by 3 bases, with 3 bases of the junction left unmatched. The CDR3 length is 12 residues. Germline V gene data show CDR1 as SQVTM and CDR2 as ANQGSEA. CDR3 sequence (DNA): TGCAGCGTTCGACAGGGCGACTATGGCTACACCTTC. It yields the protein CSVRQGDYGYTF.

DNA for the CDR3: TGTGCCAGTAGACAGCATACCGGGCCGAACACTGAAGCTTTCTTT. This codes for CASRQHTGPNTEAFF. The rearrangement joins TRBV19 to TRBJ1-1; D gene ambiguous. Germline-derived CDR1 and CDR2 are LNHDA and SQIVND (reference sequence). V lost 6 bases and J lost 1, with 15 bases in between. This CDR3 comprises 15 residues.

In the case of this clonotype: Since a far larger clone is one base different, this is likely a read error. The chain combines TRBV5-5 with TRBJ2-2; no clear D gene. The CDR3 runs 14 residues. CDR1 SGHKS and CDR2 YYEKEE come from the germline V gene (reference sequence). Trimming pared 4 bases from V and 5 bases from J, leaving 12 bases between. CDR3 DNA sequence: TGTGCCAGCAGCGGACCAGAAAGGACCGGGGAGCTGTTTTTT. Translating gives CASSGPERTGELFF.

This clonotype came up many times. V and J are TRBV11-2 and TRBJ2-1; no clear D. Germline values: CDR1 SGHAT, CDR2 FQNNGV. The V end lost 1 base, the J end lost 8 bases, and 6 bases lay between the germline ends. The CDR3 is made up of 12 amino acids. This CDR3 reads CASSLASYEQFF. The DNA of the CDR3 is TGTGCCAGCAGCTTAGCCAGCTATGAGCAGTTCTTC.

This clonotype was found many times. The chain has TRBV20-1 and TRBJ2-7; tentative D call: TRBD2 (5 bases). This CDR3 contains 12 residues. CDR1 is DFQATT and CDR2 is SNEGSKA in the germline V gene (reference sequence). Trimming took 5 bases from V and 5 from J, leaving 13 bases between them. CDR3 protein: CSARIARHEQYF. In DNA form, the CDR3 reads TGCAGTGCTCGGATAGCGAGGCACGAGCAGTACTTC.

CDR3 residues: CASSQDPSGLGEQYF. DNA for the CDR3: TGCGCCAGCAGCCAAGACCCTAGCGGTCTTGGCGAGCAGTACTTC. The chain joins TRBV4-3 to TRBJ2-7; 7 bases map to TRBD2. CDR1 is LGHNA and CDR2 is YSLEER in the germline V gene. Unmatched junction bases numbered 8, after V lost 0 bases and J lost 6 bases. CDR3 length: 15 amino acids.

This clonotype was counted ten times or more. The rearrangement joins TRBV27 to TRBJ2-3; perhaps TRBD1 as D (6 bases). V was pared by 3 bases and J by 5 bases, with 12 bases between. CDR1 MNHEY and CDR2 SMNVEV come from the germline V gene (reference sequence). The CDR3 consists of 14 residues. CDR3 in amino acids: CASSFQGRVDTQYF. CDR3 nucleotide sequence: TGTGCCAGCAGTTTTCAGGGGCGAGTAGATACGCAGTATTTT.

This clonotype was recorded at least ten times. The CDR3 nucleotides read TGTGCCAGCAGCAAGATACCTTTTGGGACAGGGGAGCGATACATGAACACTGAAGCTTTCTTT. Its protein is CASSKIPFGTGERYMNTEAFF. V usage is TRBV9 and J usage is TRBJ1-1; 10 bases map to TRBD1. The germline V gene has CDR1 SGDLS and CDR2 YYNGEE. The CDR3 runs to 21 residues. After removal of 4 bases from V and 0 bases from J, the junction contained 21 bases not matched to a gene.

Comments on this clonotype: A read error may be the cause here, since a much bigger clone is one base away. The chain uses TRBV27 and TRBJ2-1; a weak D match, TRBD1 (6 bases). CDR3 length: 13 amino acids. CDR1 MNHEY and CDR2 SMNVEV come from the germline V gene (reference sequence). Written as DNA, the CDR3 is TGTCCCACCGCAGGGGACGGGTACAATGAGCAGTTCTTC. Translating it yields CPTAGDGYNEQFF.

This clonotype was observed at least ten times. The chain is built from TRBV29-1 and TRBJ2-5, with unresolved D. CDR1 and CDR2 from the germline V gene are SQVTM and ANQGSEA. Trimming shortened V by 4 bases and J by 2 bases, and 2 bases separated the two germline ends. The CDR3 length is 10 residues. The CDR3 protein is CSVGQETQYF. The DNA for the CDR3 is TGCAGCGTTGGTCAAGAGACCCAGTACTTC.

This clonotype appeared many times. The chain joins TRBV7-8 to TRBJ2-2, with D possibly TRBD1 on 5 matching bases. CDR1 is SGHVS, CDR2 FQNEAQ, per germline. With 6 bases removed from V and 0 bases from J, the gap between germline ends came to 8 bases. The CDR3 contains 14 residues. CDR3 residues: CASRMTANTGELFF. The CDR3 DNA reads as TGTGCCAGCAGAATGACAGCGAACACCGGGGAGCTGTTTTTT.

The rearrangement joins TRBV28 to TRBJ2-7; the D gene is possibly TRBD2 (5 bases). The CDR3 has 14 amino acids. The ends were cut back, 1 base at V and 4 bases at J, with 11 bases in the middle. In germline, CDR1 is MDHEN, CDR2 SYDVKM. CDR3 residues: CASSLFRGNYEQYF. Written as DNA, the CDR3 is TGTGCCAGCAGTTTATTTCGGGGTAATTACGAGCAGTACTTC.

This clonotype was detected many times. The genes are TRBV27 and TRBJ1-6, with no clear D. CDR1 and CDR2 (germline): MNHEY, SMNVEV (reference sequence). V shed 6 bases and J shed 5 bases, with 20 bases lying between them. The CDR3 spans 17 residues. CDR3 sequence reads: CASRDLLKGSDNSPLHF. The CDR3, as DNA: TGTGCCAGCAGGGATTTGCTCAAGGGTAGTGATAATTCACCCCTCCACTTT.

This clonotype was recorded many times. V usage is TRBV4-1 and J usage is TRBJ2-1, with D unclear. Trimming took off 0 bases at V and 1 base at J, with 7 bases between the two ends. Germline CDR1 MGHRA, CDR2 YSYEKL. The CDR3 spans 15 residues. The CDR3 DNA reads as TGCGCCAGCAGCCAAGATAAGGCGTCCTACAATGAGCAGTTCTTC. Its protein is CASSQDKASYNEQFF.